These 18 T cell receptor beta chains were all obtained from the same sample, sequenced in a study of blood T cell repertoires in COVID-19. Using immunoSEQ multiplex PCR, the repertoire was profiled, and TCRdb retains in-frame clones only, with some absent. Found here are about 120,000 clones, 80% to 90% of them singletons; the top ten hold around 10%. Sequences were obtained from peripheral blood. Source of these receptors: a human donor in a cohort sampled during active COVID-19.

V is TRBV13 and J is TRBJ1-3; perhaps TRBD1 as D (5 bases). Trimming cost V 5 bases and J 4 bases, with 15 bases left between them. CDR1 is PRHDT, CDR2 FYEKMQ, per germline (reference sequence). The CDR3 loop spans 15 amino acids. The CDR3, as DNA: TGTGCCAGCAGCCTCACGGGGGGACCGGGAAACACCATATATTTT. Translated, it gives CASSLTGGPGNTIYF.

CDR3 protein: CSVEQGQGETQYF. Here the CDR3 DNA reads TGCAGCGTTGAACAGGGGCAAGGAGAGACCCAGTACTTC. V usage is TRBV29-1 and J usage is TRBJ2-5, with D maybe TRBD1 (6 bases). Germline V gene sequence: CDR1 SQVTM, CDR2 ANQGSEA. The CDR3 length is 13 residues. The germline V and J ends were trimmed by 2 bases and 4 bases, with 11 bases remaining between them.

Notes on this clone: This CDR3 is also generated by other DNA sequences in the sample. V usage is TRBV7-2 and J usage is TRBJ1-3, with 7 bases fitting TRBD1. Trimming cost V 1 base and J 4 bases; bases outside gene matches: 4. This CDR3 contains 15 residues. Germline V lookup: CDR1 SGHTA, CDR2 FQGNSA. The CDR3 DNA is TGTGCCAGCAGCTTAGGAGGGACAGAGGGAAACACCATATATTTT. Protein sequence: CASSLGGTEGNTIYF.

This clone was detected a few times. J is TRBJ1-1 and V is TRBV3-1 (or the pseudogene TRBV3-2); D gene uncertain. Germline V gene data show CDR1 as LGHDT and CDR2 as YNNKEL (reference sequence). Trimming removed 8 bases from V and 1 base from J, with 8 bases in between. This CDR3 spans 12 amino acids. DNA for the CDR3: TGTGCCAGCGTAGCCCGGAACACTGAAGCTTTCTTT. Translating it yields CASVARNTEAFF.

This clone was seen a few times. The rearrangement uses TRBV7-9 and TRBJ1-5, with D hard to call. Trimming pared 1 base from V and 5 bases from J, leaving 6 bases between. The CDR3 has 13 amino acids. From germline, CDR1 is SEHNR and CDR2 FQNEAQ (reference sequence). The CDR3 here is CASSLDVYQPQHF. CDR3 DNA sequence: TGTGCCAGCAGCTTAGATGTATATCAGCCCCAGCATTTT.

The CDR3 spells CASSLGIAGTGVRETQYF. In DNA form, the CDR3 reads TGTGCCAGCAGCTTAGGCATAGCCGGGACAGGGGTTCGAGAGACCCAGTACTTC. V is TRBV11-2 and J is TRBJ2-5; 10 bases align to TRBD1. CDR3 size: 18 residues. Losses at the gene ends were 1 base for V and 4 bases for J; bases not matched to a gene: 12. Germline V gene lookup returns CDR1 SGHAT and CDR2 FQNNGV.

This clone has only one observation. The chain employs TRBV10-3 and TRBJ2-2, with 7 bases that match TRBD1. Unmatched junction bases numbered 3, after V lost 8 bases and J lost 0 bases. The germline CDR1 and CDR2 sequences are ENHRY and SYGVKD. The length of the CDR3 is 14 residues. CDR3 nucleotide sequence: TGTGCCATCTGGGACAGTCCGAACACCGGGGAGCTGTTTTTT. Its protein is CAIWDSPNTGELFF.

V is TRBV7-9 and J is TRBJ2-7, with D possibly matching TRBD1 (6 bases). The CDR3 has 15 residues. CDR1 and CDR2 from the germline V gene are SEHNR and FQNEAQ (reference sequence). V was shortened by 5 bases and J by 4 bases, with 18 bases between the two germline ends. The CDR3: CASSPQRGYRYEQYF. The CDR3 coding sequence is TGTGCCAGCAGCCCTCAAAGGGGGTACCGTTACGAGCAGTACTTC.

J is TRBJ2-5 and V is TRBV6-2 or TRBV6-3; D might be TRBD1 (5 bases). Germline loops: CDR1 MNHEY, CDR2 SVGEGT. V was cut by 0 bases and J by 2 bases, with 19 bases left in between. The CDR3 is 18 amino acids. CDR3 loop: CASSYSRARVKSQETQYF. CDR3 nucleotides: TGTGCCAGCAGTTACTCCAGAGCCAGGGTGAAATCACAAGAGACCCAGTACTTC.

The chain is built from TRBV3-1 (or the pseudogene TRBV3-2) and TRBJ2-1; 8 bases line up with TRBD1. Germline loops: CDR1 LGHDT, CDR2 YNNKEL (reference sequence). The CDR3 loop spans 17 amino acids. After removal of 0 bases from V and 4 bases from J, the junction contained 8 bases not matched to a gene. The CDR3 coding sequence is TGTGCCAGCAGCCAAGATCGTATGGGACAGGTGTACAATGAGCAGTTCTTC. Its protein product is CASSQDRMGQVYNEQFF.

At least ten counts were recorded for this clone. This rearrangement joins TRBV2 to TRBJ1-5; 7 bases match TRBD1. Germline V CDR1 and CDR2: SNHLY, FYNNEI. The V gene end was trimmed by 5 bases and the J gene end by 5 bases; junction bases not matched to a gene: 3. The CDR3 is 13 residues long. In nucleotides, the CDR3 is TGTGCCAGCAGTACAACAGGGGATCAGCCCCAGCATTTT. Its protein product is CASSTTGDQPQHF.

The chain links TRBV7-2 to TRBJ2-4; D is possibly TRBD1 (6 bases). The CDR3 length is 17 residues. CDR1 and CDR2 (germline): SGHTA, FQGNSA. Trimming took off 4 bases at V and 1 base at J, with 17 bases between the two ends. CDR3 in DNA: TGTGCCAGCAGCTCGACAGGAGGCCTCGGGGCCAAAAACATTCAGTACTTC. Translation gives CASSSTGGLGAKNIQYF.

The chain carries TRBV4-1 and TRBJ2-1; D remains ambiguous. Deletions cut 3 bases from V and 3 bases from J, with 12 bases between. This CDR3 contains 15 residues. In germline, CDR1 is MGHRA, CDR2 YSYEKL. The CDR3 reads CASSQTKVNYNEQFF. The CDR3 nucleotides read TGCGCCAGCAGCCAGACAAAAGTTAACTACAATGAGCAGTTCTTC.

The chain combines TRBV5-6 with TRBJ2-3, with D tentatively TRBD2 (5 bases). The CDR3 contains 17 residues. V was cut by 4 bases and J by 0 bases, with 18 bases left in between. The germline CDR1 and CDR2 sequences are SGHDT and YYEEEE. In nucleotides, the CDR3 is TGTGCCAGCAGCCAGACACTTAGCGTCTTTAGCACAGATACGCAGTATTTT. Protein sequence: CASSQTLSVFSTDTQYF. The entire variable domain, with the rest obtained from reference TRBV5-6 and TRBJ2-3, is as follows: DAGVTQSPTHLIKTRGQQVTLRCSPKSGHDTVSWYQQALGQGPQFIFQYYEEEERQRGNFPDRFSGHQFPNYSSELNVNALLLGDSALYLCASSQTLSVFSTDTQYFGPGTRLTVL.

The rearrangement uses TRBV10-2 and TRBJ2-1; TRBD2 matches at 7 bases. Unmatched junction bases numbered 14, after V lost 6 bases and J lost 0 bases. This CDR3 has 18 residues. Germline loops: CDR1 WSHSY, CDR2 SAAADI. The CDR3 DNA reads TGCGCCAGCAGGGGCGGGGGTCTCGGGGAGGGCTCCTACAATGAGCAGTTCTTC. This codes for CASRGGGLGEGSYNEQFF.

This clone was found once. This rearrangement joins TRBV2 to TRBJ1-4, with D perhaps matching TRBD1 (5 bases). V was trimmed by 8 bases and J by 0 bases, leaving 10 bases between them. From germline, CDR1 is SNHLY and CDR2 FYNNEI. The CDR3 is made up of 14 amino acids. As DNA, the CDR3 is TGTGCCAGCGTGGGGGGAGCAACTAATGAAAAACTGTTTTTT. Protein product: CASVGGATNEKLFF. Full variable domain (rest looked up from reference TRBV2 and TRBJ1-4): EPEVTQTPSHQVTQMGQEVILRCVPISNHLYFYWYRQILGQKVEFLVSFYNNEISEKSEIFDDQFSVERPDGSNFTLKIRSTKLEDSAMYFCASVGGATNEKLFFGSGTQLSVL.

This chain uses TRBV10-3 with TRBJ2-1; TRBD1 agrees at 7 bases. CDR1 is ENHRY and CDR2 is SYGVKD in the germline V gene. This CDR3 has 17 residues. The J segment lost 7 bases and the V segment lost 6 bases, leaving 18 bases of the junction unmatched. This chain's CDR3 is CAISAGGANAGGNEQFF. The DNA for the CDR3 is TGTGCCATCAGCGCAGGGGGAGCCAACGCCGGTGGGAATGAGCAGTTCTTC.

The J gene is TRBJ2-6, the V gene TRBV3-1 (or the pseudogene TRBV3-2); the match to TRBD2 covers 9 bases. This CDR3 spans 18 amino acids. The ends lost 1 base at V and 0 bases at J; junction bases unmatched: 4. CDR1 is LGHDT, CDR2 YNNKEL, per germline (reference sequence). The CDR3, as DNA: TGTGCCAGCAGCCAAGGCGGCGGGGGGGCCTCTGGGGCCAACGTCCTGACTTTC. This sequence encodes CASSQGGGGASGANVLTF.